The 4 T cell receptor beta chains below come from one sample, sequenced in a study of blood T cell repertoires in COVID-19. Sequencing was performed with immunoSEQ multiplex PCR; in TCRdb, only in-frame clones are kept and a portion is missing. The repertoire holds roughly 170,000 clones, approximately 82% seen once, with nearly 4.5% in the top ten. Sequenced material: PBMCs or T cells enriched from blood (not recorded which). Every receptor here comes from a woman in her forties or fifties who had recovered from COVID-19.

This CDR3 reads CAWGTGAFF. DNA for the CDR3: TGTGCCTGGGGGACGGGAGCTTTCTTT. This chain connects TRBV30 to TRBJ1-1; D is possibly TRBD1 (5 bases). Trimming left V 5 bases short and J 10 bases short, with 8 bases between. The germline V gene has CDR1 GTSNPN and CDR2 SVGIG (reference sequence). The CDR3 extends over 9 amino acids.

This clone came up once. The chain carries TRBV7-2 and TRBJ2-1, with 8 bases identical to TRBD2. The germline V gene has CDR1 SGHTA and CDR2 FQGNSA. V was clipped by 6 bases and J by 7 bases; unmatched bases: 5. The length of the CDR3 is 13 residues. The CDR3 sequence: CASSSGLANEQFF. As DNA, the CDR3 is TGTGCCAGCAGTTCTGGACTAGCTAATGAGCAGTTCTTC. The whole variable domain, remainder taken from reference TRBV7-2 and TRBJ2-1, is GAGVSQSPSNKVTEKGKDVELRCDPISGHTALYWYRQSLGQGLEFLIYFQGNSAPDKSGLPSDRFSAERTGGSVSTLTIQRTQQEDSAVYLCASSSGLANEQFFGPGTRLTVL.

The chain carries TRBV28 and TRBJ2-2; tentative D call: TRBD2 (5 bases). V lost 3 bases, J lost 7 bases, and 15 bases lay in between. This CDR3 contains 15 residues. The germline V gene has CDR1 MDHEN and CDR2 SYDVKM. CDR3 sequence (DNA): TGTGCCAGCAGTTTCGGGGTCCAGGTTGTCGGGGAGCTGTTTTTT. Amino acids: CASSFGVQVVGELFF.

The rearrangement joins TRBV7-2 to TRBJ2-3; no reliable D call. This CDR3 comprises 13 residues. Trimming pared 4 bases from V and 4 bases from J, leaving 9 bases between. The germline V gene encodes CDR1 SGHTA and CDR2 FQGNSA. As DNA, the CDR3 is TGTGCCAGCAGCTACCGTACACCAGATACGCAGTATTTT. This translates into CASSYRTPDTQYF. Together with reference TRBV7-2 and TRBJ2-3, the CDR3 gives the full variable domain: GAGVSQSPSNKVTEKGKDVELRCDPISGHTALYWYRQSLGQGLEFLIYFQGNSAPDKSGLPSDRFSAERTGGSVSTLTIQRTQQEDSAVYLCASSYRTPDTQYFGPGTRLTVL.